The clone carrying this TCR beta chain was recorded at least ten times. Its antigen remains unidentified. This record comes from a study of T cells after yellow fever vaccination. UMIs and a universal primer site were added when TCR cDNA was made by 5'RACE template switching. One entry per CDR3 protein, called by TCRdb with MiXCR from the 5' RACE reads. The data show about 260,000 distinct CDR3 sequences, around 5.2% seen once. Findings of the study overall: The CD4 compartment and the CD8 compartment contained a small share of clonotypes in common. There was a possibility that FACS-sorted repertoires contained abundant clonotypes contaminating from the bulk population. Re-detected after boosting: most primary clones, 96% of CD4 and over 80% of CD8.

This CDR3 region has 15 residues. Germline V gene sequence: CDR1 SGHRS, CDR2 YFSETQ. Trimming at V came to 3 bases and at J to 4 bases, leaving 6 bases not matched to a gene. This sequence joins TRBV5-1 and TRBJ2-1, with 8 bases lining up with TRBD2. This TCR came from a young man who received the YFV17D yellow fever vaccine. Here the sequenced sample was CD4+ T cells sorted from PBMCs, taken on the day of the yellow fever booster vaccination. The CDR3 loop is CASSSGGASYNEQFF. DNA of the CDR3: TGCGCCAGCAGCTCCGGGGGGGCCTCTTACAATGAGCAGTTCTTC.